This T cell receptor (beta chain) was recorded in a study of blood T cell repertoires in COVID-19. Study context: Some COVID-19 samples were acute and others convalescent; all came from the United States, Italy and Spain. In each case, the material was cDNA or gDNA derived from T cells, B-cell-depleted T cells, or PBMCs.

V gave up 5 bases and J gave up 2 bases, with 13 bases separating them. CDR3 length: 14 amino acids. Germline V CDR1 and CDR2: PRHDT, FYEKMQ (reference sequence). The authors' processing: The authors estimated nucleated cell counts from reference gene primer amplification. Here immunoSEQ multiplex PCR was the method, and the copy in TCRdb shows in-frame clones only, minus some. V and J calls and clone size are as listed in that table; D and trimming were resolved from the DNA. Here the sample spans about 280,000 clones, roughly 87% being singletons. The sequence was obtained from a man younger than 35 with active or convalescent COVID-19. Source material: peripheral blood. The rearrangement uses TRBV13 and TRBJ2-7; D may be TRBD2 (6 bases). This CDR3 is CASSKITGAYEQYF. In DNA, the CDR3 is TGTGCCAGCAGCAAAATTACGGGGGCCTACGAGCAGTACTTC.